This passage covers 23 T cell receptor beta chains from one sample sequenced in a study of T cells in Graves' hyperthyroidism and ophthalmopathy. Amplified TCR beta CDR3 regions came from RNA transcripts. TCR CDR3 regions were first amplified by RT-PCR with HTBI primers. MiXCR, run by TCRdb on the multiplex PCR reads, gives a single entry per CDR3 protein. The sample yields 75,000 to 100,000 distinct CDR3 sequences, roughly half seen once. What was sequenced was blood. Source of these receptors: a woman between 40 and 50 years old with Graves' hyperthyroidism.

The chain has TRBV29-1 and TRBJ1-1, with 9 bases matching TRBD1. With 5 bases clipped from V and 4 bases from J, the junction kept 2 bases outside the gene matches. This CDR3 is 12 amino acids long. The germline gives CDR1 SQVTM, CDR2 ANQGSEA. CDR3 sequence reads: CSVRTGATEAFF. CDR3 DNA: TGCAGCGTTCGGACAGGGGCCACTGAAGCTTTCTTT.

J is TRBJ1-2 and V is TRBV7-2; no definite D call. V was clipped by 5 bases and J by 8 bases, with 12 bases between them. The CDR3 is 12 amino acids. Germline CDR1 is SGHTA and CDR2 is FQGNSA. Here the CDR3 DNA reads TGTGCCAGCAGCGCCGGGGTCCGAGGCTACACCTTC. This codes for CASSAGVRGYTF.

This clonotype was recorded once. The chain couples TRBV29-1 to TRBJ2-6; D remains unclear. Germline loops: CDR1 SQVTM, CDR2 ANQGSEA. The ends were cut back, 1 base at V and 0 bases at J, with 7 bases in the middle. This CDR3 is built from 15 residues. The CDR3 protein is CSVEGTGSGANVLTF. In DNA form, the CDR3 reads TGCAGCGTTGAAGGGACGGGCTCTGGGGCCAACGTCCTGACTTTC. Supplemented by reference TRBV29-1 and TRBJ2-6, the full variable domain reads SAVISQKPSRDICQRGTSLTIQCQVDSQVTMMFWYRQQPGQSLTLIATANQGSEATYESGFVIDKFPISRPNLTFSTLTVSNMSPEDSSIYLCSVEGTGSGANVLTFGAGSRLTVL.

Ten or more counts support this clonotype. V is TRBV20-1 and J is TRBJ2-2; 14 nucleotides agree with TRBD2. The CDR3 totals 16 residues. The germline gives CDR1 DFQATT, CDR2 SNEGSKA (reference sequence). V shed 6 bases and J 5 bases; nucleotides not matched to a gene: 8. CDR3 protein: CSAATSGRAGTGELFF. The CDR3 nucleotides are TGCAGTGCAGCGACTAGCGGGAGGGCGGGGACCGGGGAGCTGTTTTTT.

Comments on this clonotype: Lacking the conserved final phenylalanine or tryptophan, this CDR3 likely reflects a read error. The chain joins TRBV7-8 to TRBJ2-7; 13 bases match TRBD2. Germline trimming cut 6 bases from V and 6 bases from J; bases unmatched to any gene: 11. The length of the CDR3 is 16 residues. From germline, CDR1 is SGHVS and CDR2 FQNEAQ. The CDR3 here is CASSFRLGLAGVEQYL. The CDR3 DNA reads as TGTGCCAGCAGTTTCCGGCTCGGACTAGCGGGAGTCGAGCAGTACCTC.

This clonotype was seen repeatedly, ten times or more. The rearrangement uses TRBV29-1 and TRBJ2-3; D gene uncertain. V lost 2 bases and J lost 5, with 11 bases in between. Germline V gene lookup returns CDR1 SQVTM and CDR2 ANQGSEA. The length of the CDR3 is 13 residues. CDR3 region: CSVEQRGRDTQYF. Written as DNA, the CDR3 is TGCAGCGTTGAACAGCGAGGTAGAGATACGCAGTATTTT.

This clonotype was observed many times. J is TRBJ2-7 and V is TRBV3-1, with D unresolved. CDR1 is LGHDT, CDR2 YNNKEL, per germline (reference sequence). The CDR3 is 11 residues long. Trimming shortened V by 4 bases and J by 3 bases, and 4 bases separated the two germline ends. CDR3 coding DNA: TGTGCCAGCAGCCTCAACTACGAGCAGTACTTC. It encodes CASSLNYEQYF.

As to this clonotype: The CDR3 does not close with the conserved phenylalanine or tryptophan, likely indicating a read error. Because the CDR3's place on the DNA is in doubt, the DNA is left out and the CDR3 is given as listed by TCRdb. This chain joins TRBV6-4 and TRBJ2-2. Germline values: CDR1 MRHNA, CDR2 SNTAGT. The CDR3 has 13 residues if both end residues are counted. Here the CDR3 reads CASSDGFHRGAVV.

In its sample, this clonotype is medium-sized. V and J are TRBV9 and TRBJ1-2; D perhaps matches TRBD1 (5 bases). CDR1 is SGDLS, CDR2 YYNGEE, per germline. CDR3 length: 15 amino acids. Trimming shortened V by 5 bases and J by 2 bases, and 16 bases separated the two germline ends. CDR3 nucleotides: TGTGCCAGCAGGGGGGACTCCAGAAACAACTATGGCTACACCTTC. Its translation: CASRGDSRNNYGYTF.

The V and J genes are TRBV15 and TRBJ1-5; D gene ambiguous. CDR1 and CDR2 from the germline V gene are LNHNV and YYDKDF (reference sequence). The CDR3 length is 12 residues. Trimming stripped 3 bases from V and 3 bases from J, with 3 bases between. CDR3 nucleotides: TGTGCCACCAGCAGTGTCAATCAGCCCCAGCATTTT. This sequence encodes CATSSVNQPQHF.

The chain has TRBV2 and TRBJ1-2; D might be TRBD1 (6 bases). The CDR3 contains 13 residues. The germline V and J ends were trimmed by 6 bases and 2 bases, with 10 bases remaining between them. The germline V gene encodes CDR1 SNHLY and CDR2 FYNNEI. The CDR3, as DNA: TGTGCCAGCAGGAAAGGGGGAAACTATGGCTACACCTTC. As protein: CASRKGGNYGYTF.

Notes on this clonotype: A much larger clone lies a single base off, so this may be a read error. The chain uses TRBV7-2 and TRBJ1-1; no firm D call. This CDR3 region has 13 residues. Germline V gene lookup returns CDR1 SGHTA and CDR2 FQGNSA. This CDR3 reads CASSLALNTEVFF. The CDR3 DNA is TGCGCCAGCAGCCTTGCACTCAACACTGAAGTTTTCTTT.

In its sample, this clonotype was seen many times. The chain joins TRBV7-9 to TRBJ2-7; 7 nucleotides align to TRBD2. The CDR3 runs 14 residues. Trimming at V came to 5 bases and at J to 3 bases, leaving 7 bases not matched to a gene. The germline CDR1 and CDR2 sequences are SEHNR and FQNEAQ (reference sequence). The CDR3 loop is CASSLGLADYEQYF. The CDR3 nucleotides read TGTGCCAGCAGCCTCGGGCTAGCGGACTACGAGCAGTACTTC.

This clonotype was recorded many times. This chain joins TRBV5-1 and TRBJ2-5; 10 bases line up with TRBD2. Germline trimming cut 1 base from V and 3 bases from J; bases unmatched to any gene: 9. The CDR3 has 17 amino acids. Per the germline V gene, CDR1 is SGHRS and CDR2 is YFSETQ. In DNA form, the CDR3 reads TGCGCCAGCAGCTTGTTTCTAGCGGGAGAAAGGGAAGAGACCCAGTACTTC. Encoded protein: CASSLFLAGEREETQYF. The whole variable domain, filled in from reference TRBV5-1 and TRBJ2-5, reads KAGVTQTPRYLIKTRGQQVTLSCSPISGHRSVSWYQQTPGQGLQFLFEYFSETQRNKGNFPGRFSGRQFSNSRSEMNVSTLELGDSALYLCASSLFLAGEREETQYFGPGTRLLVL.

The chain uses TRBV2 and TRBJ2-7; 9 bases are shared with TRBD2. Germline V gene lookup returns CDR1 SNHLY and CDR2 FYNNEI. The CDR3 totals 13 residues. The V segment lost 6 bases and the J segment 6 bases; nucleotides outside the gene matches: 6. The CDR3 DNA reads as TGTGCCAGCAGCCCTGGACTAGCGCGCGAGCAGTACTTC. Encoded protein: CASSPGLAREQYF.

The J gene is TRBJ1-1, the V gene TRBV7-9; possible D gene TRBD1, 5 bases. Per the germline V gene, CDR1 is SEHNR and CDR2 is FQNEAQ (reference sequence). The CDR3 extends over 11 amino acids. Trimming removed 1 base from V and 9 bases from J, with 6 bases in between. The CDR3 here is CASSLEGQAFF. The DNA of the CDR3 is TGTGCCAGCAGCTTAGAGGGGCAAGCTTTCTTT.

The V gene is TRBV5-6, the J gene TRBJ1-1; TRBD1 matches 8 bases. The CDR3 has 12 amino acids. CDR1 and CDR2 (germline): SGHDT, YYEEEE. V lost 6 bases and J lost 11; bases outside the gene matches: 9. The DNA for the CDR3 is TGTGCCAGCACCCCTGGACAGGGTAGTGCTTTCTTT. It yields the protein CASTPGQGSAFF.

This clonotype was picked up many times. The chain employs TRBV4-1 and TRBJ2-5; 7 nucleotides align to TRBD2. There are 15 residues in the CDR3. V lost 1 base and J lost 1; bases outside the gene matches: 3. Germline V CDR1 and CDR2: MGHRA, YSYEKL. The CDR3 loop reads CASSQGGTTQETQYF. Here the CDR3 DNA reads TGCGCCAGCAGCCAAGGAGGGACTACCCAAGAGACCCAGTACTTC.

This rearrangement joins TRBV7-6 to TRBJ2-3, with D possibly matching TRBD2 (6 bases). V lost 5 bases, J lost 8 bases, and 11 bases lay in between. CDR1 and CDR2 from the germline V gene are SGHVS and FNYEAQ. The CDR3 consists of 12 residues. CDR3 in amino acids: CASSPGRGTQYF. As DNA, the CDR3 is TGTGCCAGCAGCCCCGGGCGGGGTACGCAGTATTTT.

This clonotype was detected many times. The chain joins TRBV2 to TRBJ2-7, with D possibly matching TRBD2 (5 bases). V was cut by 4 bases and J by 1 base, with 11 bases left in between. This CDR3 is built from 14 residues. CDR1 is SNHLY and CDR2 is FYNNEI in the germline V gene. CDR3 loop: CASSVGGLSYEQYF. The CDR3 coding sequence is TGTGCCAGCAGTGTTGGCGGGCTTTCCTACGAGCAGTACTTC.

This clonotype was picked up many times. Here the CDR3 reads CASSLRLGGVQETQYF. CDR3 sequence (DNA): TGTGCCAGCAGCTTAAGACTAGGGGGAGTCCAAGAGACCCAGTACTTC. This chain uses TRBV7-2 with TRBJ2-5; D possibly matches TRBD1 or TRBD2 (6 bases each). V lost 2 bases to trimming and J lost 1 base, with 14 bases between them. The germline V gene has CDR1 SGHTA and CDR2 FQGNSA. CDR3 size: 16 residues.

At least ten counts were recorded for this clonotype. V and J are TRBV5-4 and TRBJ1-2; D is undetermined. V lost 2 bases and J 5 bases, leaving 7 bases between the germline ends. Germline V gives CDR1 SGHNT, CDR2 YYREEE (reference sequence). The CDR3 length is 12 residues. The CDR3 DNA reads as TGTGCCAGCAGCTTAGTCGGGTATGGCTACACCTTC. Its protein product is CASSLVGYGYTF. Full variable domain (remainder filled in from reference TRBV5-4 and TRBJ1-2): ETGVTQSPTHLIKTRGQQVTLRCSSQSGHNTVSWYQQALGQGPQFIFQYYREEENGRGNFPPRFSGLQFPNYSSELNVNALELDDSALYLCASSLVGYGYTFGSGTRLTVV.

This clonotype was counted only a few times. The chain joins TRBV7-2 to TRBJ2-5; maybe TRBD1 (6 bases). Trimming removed 1 base from V and 7 bases from J, with 7 bases in between. The CDR3 loop spans 12 amino acids. Per the germline V gene, CDR1 is SGHTA and CDR2 is FQGNSA. CDR3 region: CASSLGGGTQYF. As DNA, the CDR3 is TGTGCCAGCAGCTTAGGAGGGGGGACCCAGTACTTC. Supplemented by reference TRBV7-2 and TRBJ2-5, the full variable domain reads GAGVSQSPSNKVTEKGKDVELRCDPISGHTALYWYRQSLGQGLEFLIYFQGNSAPDKSGLPSDRFSAERTGGSVSTLTIQRTQQEDSAVYLCASSLGGGTQYFGPGTRLLVL.